The sample holds many counts of the clone carrying this T cell receptor (beta chain). Deletions cut 5 bases from V and 1 base from J, with 6 bases between. In germline, CDR1 is DFQATT, CDR2 SNEGSKA (reference sequence). CDR3 length equals 12 residues. The source of the sample is a study of T cells after yellow fever vaccination. Overall study context: Investigators used CD3, CD45RA, CCR7 and CD95 to sort the EM, EMRA, CM and Tscm memory subsets.

TCRdb passed the 5' RACE reads through MiXCR, listing each CDR3 protein once. The profile covers 25,000 to 35,000 distinct CDR3 sequences, with roughly 5.9% appearing a single time and roughly 25% taken by the ten largest. Points from the study as a whole: Booster sampling recovered most clones from primary vaccination (approximately 96% CD4, roughly 88% CD8).

This specimen consisted of PBMCs, either bulk or a sorted T-cell subset (CD4+, CD8+, memory, or dextramer-sorted; not recorded which), obtained on the day of the yellow fever booster vaccination. The sequence was obtained from a man aged 25 to 40 who received the YFV17D yellow fever vaccine. The chain joins TRBV20-1 to TRBJ2-1; D is ambiguous. This CDR3 reads CSASESYNEQFF. For the CDR3, the DNA is TGCAGTGCTTCGGAGTCCTACAATGAGCAGTTCTTC.